The next 30 T cell receptor beta chains were all read from a single sample in a study of blood T cell repertoires in COVID-19. Assay: immunoSEQ multiplex PCR; the TCRdb copy retains only in-frame clones and omits some. The sample gives 250,000 to 300,000 clones, about 90% of which show up once; 11% is in the top ten. Sequencing input: peripheral blood. The source of these receptors is a woman between 25 and 40 years old with COVID-19, enrolled during active disease.

The rearrangement links TRBV5-8 to TRBJ2-7; 11 bases line up with TRBD2. V was pared by 5 bases and J by 0 bases, with 10 bases of the junction left unmatched. CDR1 and CDR2 (germline): SGHTS, YDEGEE. The CDR3 is made up of 17 amino acids. This CDR3 reads CASRGVGLAGFSYEQYF. CDR3 nucleotides: TGTGCCAGCAGGGGGGTAGGACTAGCGGGTTTCTCCTACGAGCAGTACTTC.

This sequence joins TRBV11-3 and TRBJ2-1, with TRBD1 matching over 9 bases. V lost 4 bases, J lost 4 bases, and 11 bases stayed unmatched. The CDR3 extends over 17 amino acids. Germline V gives CDR1 SGHNT, CDR2 YENEEA. DNA of the CDR3: TGTGCCAGCAGCTCGGGACAGGGCGCGCGGCAATACAATGAGCAGTTCTTC. This translates into CASSSGQGARQYNEQFF.

The chain combines TRBV5-1 with TRBJ2-6, with TRBD1 identical over 8 bases. The V gene end was trimmed by 1 base and the J gene end by 0 bases; junction bases not matched to a gene: 15. In germline, CDR1 is SGHRS, CDR2 YFSETQ. CDR3 length equals 21 residues. The DNA of the CDR3 is TGCGCCAGCAGCTTGTGGCCAATCACAGGGGGTCTAACCTCTGGGGCCAACGTCCTGACTTTC. Translating it yields CASSLWPITGGLTSGANVLTF.

This clone was recorded a few times. V and J are TRBV28 and TRBJ2-7; a weak D match, TRBD2 (6 bases). The CDR3 extends over 15 amino acids. The V end was cut by 6 bases, the J end by 0 bases, with 15 bases between. Germline V gene data show CDR1 as MDHEN and CDR2 as SYDVKM. DNA of the CDR3: TGTGCCAGCAGGGTAAGGGACTCCAGCTCCTACGAGCAGTACTTC. It specifies CASRVRDSSSYEQYF.

This chain connects TRBV11-2 to TRBJ2-6; D is ambiguous. This CDR3 is built from 16 residues. The ends were cut back, 1 base at V and 1 base at J, with 8 bases in the middle. Looked up from germline, CDR1 is SGHAT and CDR2 is FQNNGV. The chain's CDR3 is CASSLGLQSGANVLTF. For the CDR3, the DNA is TGTGCCAGCAGCTTAGGACTGCAGTCTGGGGCCAACGTCCTGACTTTC.

The V and J genes are TRBV7-9 and TRBJ2-4; 12 nucleotides match TRBD2. Germline CDR1 is SEHNR and CDR2 is FQNEAQ (reference sequence). There are 16 residues in the CDR3. Trimming at V came to 5 bases and at J to 4 bases, leaving 6 bases not matched to a gene. The CDR3 region has the DNA TGTGCCAGCAGCCTATGGACTAGCGGGATTAAAAACATTCAGTACTTC. Translation: CASSLWTSGIKNIQYF.

V gene TRBV2 combines with J gene TRBJ2-3, with a weak D call TRBD1 (5 bases). The CDR3 is 14 residues long. CDR1 SNHLY and CDR2 FYNNEI come from the germline V gene. Trimming shortened V by 0 bases and J by 6 bases, and 10 bases separated the two germline ends. CDR3 sequence: CASSEASTVDTQYF. DNA for the CDR3: TGTGCCAGCAGTGAAGCGTCGACAGTGGATACGCAGTATTTT.

This chain uses TRBV11-3 with TRBJ1-6; 10 bases line up with TRBD1. From germline, CDR1 is SGHNT and CDR2 YENEEA. J lost 5 bases, V lost 6 bases, and 7 bases had no gene match. The length of the CDR3 is 16 residues. For the CDR3, the DNA is TGTGCCAGCAGTTTCGCGACAGGGGGCGATAATTCACCCCTCCACTTT. Protein product: CASSFATGGDNSPLHF.

V is TRBV29-1 and J is TRBJ2-5; TRBD1 is a possible D gene (6 bases). Trimming stripped 1 base from V and 5 bases from J, with 14 bases between. Germline CDR1 SQVTM, CDR2 ANQGSEA. CDR3 size: 14 residues. The CDR3 protein is CSVEVTQGLETQYF. The DNA for the CDR3 is TGCAGCGTTGAAGTGACCCAGGGGTTGGAGACCCAGTACTTC.

The chain uses TRBV30 and TRBJ2-7; possibly TRBD2 for D (5 bases). The germline V gene encodes CDR1 GTSNPN and CDR2 SVGIG (reference sequence). The length of the CDR3 is 14 residues. The V end was cut by 0 bases, the J end by 5 bases, with 14 bases between. CDR3 bases: TGTGCCTGGAGTGTACGGTGGGAGAGCCACGAGCAGTACTTC. It yields the protein CAWSVRWESHEQYF.

The chain uses TRBV7-3 and TRBJ1-1; 10 bases map to TRBD1. Germline CDR1 SGHTA, CDR2 FQGTGA. The V gene end was trimmed by 5 bases and the J gene end by 3 bases; junction bases not matched to a gene: 6. The CDR3 contains 15 residues. The CDR3 sequence is CASSQGQGLHTEAFF. Written as DNA, the CDR3 is TGTGCCAGCAGCCAGGGACAGGGGTTGCACACTGAAGCTTTCTTT.

The V gene is TRBV7-9, the J gene TRBJ2-7, with 10 bases identical to TRBD2. V lost 5 bases and J lost 0; bases outside the gene matches: 10. This CDR3 has 17 residues. Looked up from germline, CDR1 is SEHNR and CDR2 is FQNEAQ (reference sequence). Here the CDR3 reads CASSGGGASGSSYEQYF. CDR3 coding DNA: TGTGCCAGCAGCGGGGGAGGGGCTAGCGGGAGCTCCTACGAGCAGTACTTC.

This rearrangement joins TRBV4-2 to TRBJ1-2, with TRBD1 identical over 7 bases. Trimming at V came to 4 bases and at J to 6 bases, leaving 11 bases not matched to a gene. The CDR3 spans 15 residues. Germline CDR1 is LGHNA and CDR2 is YNFKEQ. This CDR3 reads CASSRTAGQGDGYTF. DNA for the CDR3: TGTGCCAGCAGCCGAACCGCAGGGCAGGGGGATGGCTACACCTTC.

The V gene is TRBV5-4, the J gene TRBJ2-3; D is undetermined. CDR1 and CDR2 from the germline V gene are SGHNT and YYREEE (reference sequence). Trimming pared 4 bases from V and 4 bases from J, leaving 7 bases between. The CDR3 sequence is 12 residues long. The CDR3 loop is CASSAAADTQYF. CDR3 in DNA: TGTGCCAGCAGCGCCGCGGCAGATACGCAGTATTTT.

The DNA of the CDR3 is TGTGCCACCAGTGGGGGCCCGGCGAACACTGAAGCTTTCTTT. This sequence encodes CATSGGPANTEAFF. This chain uses TRBV24-1 with TRBJ1-1; the D gene is possibly TRBD1 (5 bases). Deletions cut 5 bases from V and 1 base from J, with 10 bases between. The CDR3 has 14 residues. From germline, CDR1 is KGHDR and CDR2 SFDVKD.

The gene calls are TRBV10-3 and TRBJ2-2; 7 nucleotides line up with TRBD2. Germline CDR1 is ENHRY and CDR2 is SYGVKD. Trimming at V came to 6 bases and at J to 0 bases, leaving 1 base not matched to a gene. The CDR3 runs 14 residues. The CDR3 protein is CAIRLAANTGELFF. Written as DNA, the CDR3 is TGTGCCATCAGGCTAGCGGCGAACACCGGGGAGCTGTTTTTT.

The chain uses TRBV10-3 and TRBJ1-5, with D maybe TRBD1 (5 bases). V was shortened by 8 bases and J by 4 bases, with 12 bases between the two germline ends. The CDR3 spans 13 residues. Germline loops: CDR1 ENHRY, CDR2 SYGVKD. The CDR3 reads CAIGGQGNQPQHF. CDR3 bases: TGTGCCATCGGAGGGCAGGGAAATCAGCCCCAGCATTTT.

The chain carries TRBV6-6 and TRBJ2-5, with D perhaps TRBD1 (6 bases). The CDR3 is made up of 14 amino acids. The V and J ends lost 6 bases and 1 base respectively, with 12 bases between them. Germline V lookup: CDR1 MNHNY, CDR2 SVGAGI (reference sequence). CDR3 DNA: TGTGCCAGCAGCCGCCGGGACACCCAAGAGACCCAGTACTTC. Its protein product is CASSRRDTQETQYF.

V is TRBV30 and J is TRBJ1-1; no firm D call. V lost 7 bases and J 3 bases, leaving 18 bases between the germline ends. The CDR3 is made up of 14 amino acids. The germline V gene encodes CDR1 GTSNPN and CDR2 SVGIG (reference sequence). Written as DNA, the CDR3 is TGTGCCTCACGGGCGGCGGGCTTTTACACTGAAGCTTTCTTT. Translated: CASRAAGFYTEAFF.

The chain joins TRBV7-6 to TRBJ1-1; TRBD1 aligns across 7 bases. Germline-derived CDR1 and CDR2 are SGHVS and FNYEAQ. Trimming at V came to 0 bases and at J to 5 bases, leaving 9 bases not matched to a gene. CDR3 length: 16 amino acids. The CDR3 sequence: CASSLASWTGGTEAFF. The CDR3 bases are TGTGCCAGCAGCTTAGCGTCTTGGACAGGTGGAACTGAAGCTTTCTTT.

The CDR3 DNA reads TGTGCCAGCAGCCCAAGGACTAGCGGGATCCACGAGCAGTACTTC. Its translation is CASSPRTSGIHEQYF. V and J are TRBV7-9 and TRBJ2-7, with 12 nucleotides matching TRBD2. Germline CDR1 is SEHNR and CDR2 is FQNEAQ (reference sequence). V trimming: 5 bases; J trimming: 5 bases; junction bases outside the gene matches: 7. The CDR3 sequence is 15 residues long.

This rearrangement joins TRBV29-1 to TRBJ2-5; perhaps TRBD1 as D (5 bases). V gave up 1 base and J gave up 0 bases, with 6 bases separating them. CDR3 size: 13 residues. Germline V lookup: CDR1 SQVTM, CDR2 ANQGSEA. The CDR3 loop reads CSVEGGNQETQYF. The CDR3 DNA reads as TGCAGCGTTGAAGGGGGCAACCAAGAGACCCAGTACTTC.

The chain recombines TRBV28 with TRBJ1-2; D unclear. CDR1 MDHEN and CDR2 SYDVKM come from the germline V gene. The V and J ends lost 7 bases and 0 bases respectively, with 3 bases between them. There are 11 residues in the CDR3. The CDR3 sequence is CASTSNYGYTF. The CDR3, as DNA: TGTGCCAGCACATCTAACTATGGCTACACCTTC.

The chain has TRBV2 and TRBJ2-2; 7 positions match TRBD1. J gave up 10 bases and V 5 bases, and 13 bases lay outside the gene matches. In germline, CDR1 is SNHLY, CDR2 FYNNEI. This CDR3 spans 15 amino acids. Here the CDR3 DNA reads TGTGCCAGCAGTCGTCTCACAGGGGTGATTGAGGAGCTGTTTTTT. Translation: CASSRLTGVIEELFF.

The chain links TRBV5-6 to TRBJ2-3, with 8 bases identical to TRBD1. The V gene's germline CDR1 is SGHDT and CDR2 YYEEEE. V lost 4 bases, J lost 4 bases, and 8 bases stayed unmatched. This CDR3 is 15 amino acids long. This CDR3 reads CASSIAGGGSDTQYF. For the CDR3, the DNA is TGTGCCAGCAGCATAGCAGGGGGCGGTTCAGATACGCAGTATTTT.

The count of this clone is one. This chain links TRBV19 with TRBJ1-1; no definite D call. Trimming took 7 bases from V and 4 from J, leaving 13 bases between them. CDR1 is LNHDA, CDR2 SQIVND, per germline (reference sequence). The CDR3 runs to 13 residues. CDR3 amino acids: CASIPRAGTEAFF. CDR3 nucleotides: TGTGCCAGTATCCCCCGGGCGGGCACTGAAGCTTTCTTT.

V is TRBV2 and J is TRBJ1-1, with D unresolved. V was shortened by 4 bases and J by 3 bases, with 9 bases between the two germline ends. This CDR3 contains 13 residues. CDR1 SNHLY and CDR2 FYNNEI come from the germline V gene. CDR3 protein: CASSVDKYTEAFF. The CDR3, as DNA: TGTGCCAGCAGTGTAGACAAGTACACTGAAGCTTTCTTT. The entire variable domain, with the rest obtained from reference TRBV2 and TRBJ1-1, is as follows: EPEVTQTPSHQVTQMGQEVILRCVPISNHLYFYWYRQILGQKVEFLVSFYNNEISEKSEIFDDQFSVERPDGSNFTLKIRSTKLEDSAMYFCASSVDKYTEAFFGQGTRLTVV.

The chain is built from TRBV9 and TRBJ1-6; D not resolved. There are 15 residues in the CDR3. Germline-derived CDR1 and CDR2 are SGDLS and YYNGEE. V was clipped by 0 bases and J by 5 bases, with 9 bases between them. CDR3 loop: CASSVGSSNNSPLHF. The CDR3 nucleotides are TGTGCCAGCAGCGTAGGGAGCAGTAATAATTCACCCCTCCACTTT.

This chain links TRBV4-1 with TRBJ1-3, with TRBD1 as a possible D gene (6 bases). V lost 1 base and J lost 7, with 14 bases in between. The CDR3 spans 15 residues. Germline V gene lookup returns CDR1 MGHRA and CDR2 YSYEKL. Written as DNA, the CDR3 is TGCGCCAGCAGCCAAGGAAGTACAGGGTGGAACACCATATATTTT. It encodes CASSQGSTGWNTIYF.

This chain joins TRBV13 and TRBJ2-7; the match to TRBD1 covers 8 bases. Germline trimming cut 2 bases from V and 5 bases from J; bases unmatched to any gene: 2. The CDR3 contains 13 residues. The germline V gene has CDR1 PRHDT and CDR2 FYEKMQ (reference sequence). The CDR3 DNA follows: TGTGCCAGCAGCTTAACCAGGGGGCACGAGCAGTACTTC. Protein sequence: CASSLTRGHEQYF.